Each of the 16 T cell receptor beta chains below was sequenced from the same sample in a study of shared clonotypes between healthy human individuals. The naive CD8 subset, CD45RO-negative cells positively selected for CCR7, excluded terminally differentiated effector memory CD45RA+ cells. Using immunoSEQ multiplex PCR, the repertoire was profiled, and TCRdb retains in-frame clones only, with some absent. The sample carries around 600,000 clones, 95% recorded once. The specimen was naive CD8+ T cells sorted from blood. Receptors were obtained from a woman in her twenties or thirties in good health.

The chain employs TRBV7-9 and TRBJ2-5, with D possibly TRBD2 on 6 matching bases. The CDR3 consists of 17 residues. Trimming left V 5 bases short and J 5 bases short, with 24 bases between. From germline, CDR1 is SEHNR and CDR2 FQNEAQ (reference sequence). CDR3: CASSGGFRLGEWETQYF. The CDR3 DNA reads TGTGCCAGCAGCGGGGGATTTAGACTAGGGGAGTGGGAGACCCAGTACTTC.

The chain links TRBV4-1 to TRBJ2-6; possibly TRBD1 or TRBD2 for D (6 bases each). The CDR3 loop spans 18 amino acids. CDR1 and CDR2 from the germline V gene are MGHRA and YSYEKL. Trimming cost V 1 base and J 2 bases, with 15 bases left between them. The CDR3 region is CASSQVKGGGTGANVLTF. The CDR3, as DNA: TGCGCCAGCAGCCAAGTGAAGGGGGGCGGAACTGGGGCCAACGTCCTGACTTTC.

The gene calls are TRBV7-9 and TRBJ2-7; 9 bases line up with TRBD1. The J segment lost 1 base and the V segment lost 1 base, leaving 5 bases of the junction unmatched. Germline V CDR1 and CDR2: SEHNR, FQNEAQ (reference sequence). The length of the CDR3 is 16 residues. The CDR3 coding sequence is TGTGCCAGCAGCTTAGGGGACAGGGTTCATTCCTACGAGCAGTACTTC. Protein: CASSLGDRVHSYEQYF.

This clone was counted a single time. The V call is TRBV4-1, the J call TRBJ1-2; D unresolved. The ends were cut back, 4 bases at V and 4 bases at J, with 16 bases in the middle. The germline CDR1 and CDR2 sequences are MGHRA and YSYEKL. The CDR3 runs 15 residues. The CDR3 sequence is CASSRNKDKGYGYTF. The CDR3 nucleotides read TGCGCCAGCAGCCGGAACAAGGATAAGGGCTATGGCTACACCTTC.

In nucleotides, the CDR3 is TGTGCCAGTAGCGCGGGACTAGTACTTGAGCAGTTCTTC. Protein product: CASSAGLVLEQFF. The chain employs TRBV19 and TRBJ2-1; 8 bases match TRBD2. Germline CDR1 is LNHDA and CDR2 is SQIVND (reference sequence). Losses at the gene ends were 6 bases for V and 9 bases for J; bases not matched to a gene: 7. This CDR3 is 13 amino acids long.

This sequence joins TRBV7-9 and TRBJ2-3; possibly TRBD1 for D (5 bases). The CDR3 runs 14 residues. Germline V gene lookup returns CDR1 SEHNR and CDR2 FQNEAQ (reference sequence). The ends were cut back, 5 bases at V and 2 bases at J, with 11 bases in the middle. The CDR3 nucleotides read TGTGCCAGCAGCCCGGACACCTACACAGATACGCAGTATTTT. It translates to CASSPDTYTDTQYF.

The chain couples TRBV28 to TRBJ2-4; D not certain. This CDR3 has 12 residues. V was shortened by 4 bases and J by 4 bases, with 5 bases between the two germline ends. The germline V gene encodes CDR1 MDHEN and CDR2 SYDVKM. The CDR3: CASSWQKNIQYF. The CDR3 coding sequence is TGTGCCAGCAGTTGGCAGAAAAACATTCAGTACTTC.

This chain joins TRBV28 and TRBJ1-5, with no clear D. CDR3 size: 11 residues. Germline values: CDR1 MDHEN, CDR2 SYDVKM. CDR3 in amino acids: CIVGSTQPQHF. The CDR3 nucleotides read TGTATCGTCGGGTCAACTCAGCCCCAGCATTTT.

The genes are TRBV5-6 and TRBJ2-1, with TRBD2 matching over 13 bases. The CDR3 covers 15 residues. J gave up 6 bases and V 5 bases, and 5 bases lay outside the gene matches. Germline CDR1 and CDR2: SGHDT and YYEEEE. CDR3 residues: CASSQGLAGINEQFF. In DNA form, the CDR3 reads TGTGCCAGCAGTCAGGGACTAGCGGGAATCAATGAGCAGTTCTTC.

This clone was counted a few times. CDR3 DNA sequence: TGTGCCAGCAGGGGACAGAGCCACTATGGCTACACCTTC. Its translation is CASRGQSHYGYTF. V usage is TRBV27 and J usage is TRBJ1-2; TRBD1 matches at 7 bases. V gave up 6 bases and J gave up 3 bases; unmatched junction bases: 4. The CDR3 loop spans 13 amino acids. Germline V gene lookup returns CDR1 MNHEY and CDR2 SMNVEV (reference sequence).

The chain employs TRBV28 and TRBJ2-1; a weak D match, TRBD2 (6 bases). Per germline, CDR1 MDHEN and CDR2 SYDVKM. The CDR3 spans 13 residues. V lost 6 bases and J lost 4, with 10 bases in between. The CDR3 region is CASSPEGYNEQFF. CDR3 sequence (DNA): TGTGCCAGCAGCCCGGAGGGATACAATGAGCAGTTCTTC. Looking up the rest from reference TRBV28 and TRBJ2-1 gives the full variable domain: DVKVTQSSRYLVKRTGEKVFLECVQDMDHENMFWYRQDPGLGLRLIYFSYDVKMKEKGDIPEGYSVSREKKERFSLILESASTNQTSMYLCASSPEGYNEQFFGPGTRLTVL.

The chain recombines TRBV18 with TRBJ2-7; D is unclear. Germline assignment: CDR1 KGHSH and CDR2 LQKENI. Trimming took off 3 bases at V and 5 bases at J, with 14 bases between the two ends. CDR3 length: 14 residues. Written as DNA, the CDR3 is TGTGCCAGCTCACCCTCAGGTTCGGGCAACGAGCAGTACTTC. Translated: CASSPSGSGNEQYF.

The chain has TRBV27 and TRBJ1-5; no definite D call. CDR1 and CDR2 from the germline V gene are MNHEY and SMNVEV (reference sequence). The CDR3 runs 15 residues. Trimming removed 5 bases at V and 0 bases at J, with 11 bases between. CDR3 amino acids: CASSDDTSSNQPQHF. The CDR3, as DNA: TGTGCCAGCAGTGACGACACTAGTAGCAATCAGCCCCAGCATTTT.

The gene calls are TRBV27 and TRBJ2-7; perhaps D is TRBD1 or TRBD2 (6 bases each). The CDR3 is 11 residues long. Germline CDR1 MNHEY, CDR2 SMNVEV (reference sequence). V lost 8 bases to trimming and J lost 6 bases, with 11 bases between them. The chain's CDR3 is CASYEGGEQYF. The CDR3 DNA reads as TGTGCCAGCTATGAGGGGGGCGAGCAGTACTTC.

The chain uses TRBV6-6 and TRBJ1-2, with unresolved D. CDR3 length equals 16 residues. Germline CDR1 is MNHNY and CDR2 is SVGAGI (reference sequence). Deletions cut 0 bases from V and 3 bases from J, with 14 bases between. The chain's CDR3 is CASSYSTENPDYGYTF. The CDR3 DNA reads TGTGCCAGCAGTTACTCGACGGAGAATCCGGACTATGGCTACACCTTC.

J is TRBJ1-6 and V is TRBV7-6; D may be TRBD1 (5 bases). The germline V gene has CDR1 SGHVS and CDR2 FNYEAQ. V was clipped by 1 base and J by 10 bases, with 17 bases between them. The CDR3 is made up of 16 amino acids. The CDR3 nucleotides are TGTGCCAGCAGCTTAGTCCTAAGGCAGGGTGGATCACCCCTCCACTTT. This codes for CASSLVLRQGGSPLHF.